These 20 T cell receptor beta chains share one sample of origin, sequenced in a study of shared clonotypes between healthy human individuals. As defined, naive CD8 cells were CD45RO-negative and positively selected for CCR7, with terminally differentiated effector memory CD45RA+ cells excluded. Repertoires were generated with immunoSEQ multiplex PCR, while TCRdb's copy carries only in-frame clones and drops some. The sample comprises about 870,000 clones, around 92% of which are singletons, and approximately 25% rests with the top ten. Sequencing was done on a sample of naive CD8+ T cells sorted from blood. The receptors come from a man younger than 40 in good health.

The chain recombines TRBV28 with TRBJ1-1, with no clear D. In germline, CDR1 is MDHEN, CDR2 SYDVKM. V lost 10 bases and J lost 4, with 13 bases in between. The CDR3 contains 12 residues. This chain's CDR3 is CAIRTRSTEAFF. The CDR3 DNA reads as TGTGCCATCCGAACTAGGTCCACTGAAGCTTTCTTT.

The rearrangement links TRBV6-5 to TRBJ2-5; TRBD2 aligns across 7 bases. CDR3 length: 15 amino acids. The trim removed 4 bases at V and 5 bases at J, leaving 10 bases unmatched. Per germline, CDR1 MNHEY and CDR2 SVGAGI. CDR3 sequence: CASSFDGRTLETQYF. DNA of the CDR3: TGTGCCAGCAGTTTCGACGGGAGGACTCTGGAGACCCAGTACTTC.

This clone occurred once. The rearrangement links TRBV5-1 to TRBJ1-1; D might be TRBD1 (5 bases). This CDR3 is 14 amino acids long. Germline CDR1 is SGHRS and CDR2 is YFSETQ. V gave up 1 base and J gave up 1 base, with 8 bases separating them. The CDR3 region is CASSLRGTNTEAFF. DNA for the CDR3: TGCGCCAGCAGCTTGCGGGGGACGAACACTGAAGCTTTCTTT.

This sequence joins TRBV13 and TRBJ2-3, with 9 bases matching TRBD1. This CDR3 region has 15 residues. The J segment lost 7 bases and the V segment lost 5 bases, leaving 10 bases of the junction unmatched. Germline loops: CDR1 PRHDT, CDR2 FYEKMQ (reference sequence). CDR3 DNA: TGTGCCAGCAGCGGAGACTACAGGGGGCGAAATACGCAGTATTTT. The encoded protein is CASSGDYRGRNTQYF.

The genes are TRBV14 and TRBJ2-1, with 13 bases fitting TRBD2. V dropped 0 bases and J dropped 3; count of bases not matched to a gene: 8. CDR3 size: 19 residues. Per the germline V gene, CDR1 is SGHDN and CDR2 is FVKESK. The CDR3 nucleotides read TGTGCCAGCAGCCAAGAGGTTAGGACTAGCGGGAGTATCTACAATGAGCAGTTCTTC. This codes for CASSQEVRTSGSIYNEQFF.

The chain carries TRBV4-1 and TRBJ2-2; weak D call: TRBD2 (5 bases). Trimming stripped 0 bases from V and 7 bases from J, with 9 bases between. The CDR3 covers 14 residues. CDR1 is MGHRA and CDR2 is YSYEKL in the germline V gene. CDR3: CASSQDRGIGELFF. CDR3 DNA sequence: TGCGCCAGCAGCCAAGATAGAGGGATCGGGGAGCTGTTTTTT.

This chain uses TRBV5-4 with TRBJ1-4; D uncertain. The V end was cut by 4 bases, the J end by 5 bases, with 9 bases between. The CDR3 has 13 amino acids. The germline V gene has CDR1 SGHNT and CDR2 YYREEE (reference sequence). This CDR3 is CASSPRINEKLFF. The CDR3 region has the DNA TGTGCCAGCAGCCCCCGAATCAATGAAAAACTGTTTTTT. The entire variable domain, with the rest obtained from reference TRBV5-4 and TRBJ1-4, is as follows: ETGVTQSPTHLIKTRGQQVTLRCSSQSGHNTVSWYQQALGQGPQFIFQYYREEENGRGNFPPRFSGLQFPNYSSELNVNALELDDSALYLCASSPRINEKLFFGSGTQLSVL.

This chain links TRBV28 with TRBJ2-4; 7 bases align to TRBD2. V dropped 7 bases and J dropped 2; count of bases not matched to a gene: 8. This CDR3 is 15 amino acids long. Germline V gene sequence: CDR1 MDHEN, CDR2 SYDVKM. The CDR3 DNA reads as TGTGCCAGCAATCGAAGGGGAGGGACCAAAAACATTCAGTACTTC. Encoded protein: CASNRRGGTKNIQYF.

Notes on this clone: One junction end does not reproduce the germline sequence, and a read error may be involved. The chain uses TRBV29-1 and TRBJ2-1; tentatively, D is TRBD2 (6 bases). Per the germline V gene, CDR1 is SQVTM and CDR2 is ANQGSEA. The CDR3 is 11 amino acids. The CDR3, as DNA: TGTTCTAGCGAAACCTACAATGAGCAGTTCTTC. As protein: CSSETYNEQFF.

The gene calls are TRBV11-2 and TRBJ2-7; 8 nucleotides agree with TRBD2. CDR1 SGHAT and CDR2 FQNNGV come from the germline V gene. V shed 3 bases, J shed 4 bases, and the junction held 8 bases outside the gene matches. The CDR3 is made up of 15 amino acids. The CDR3 loop reads CASSFGAGGWYEQYF. CDR3 nucleotides: TGTGCCAGCAGCTTTGGGGCGGGGGGCTGGTACGAGCAGTACTTC.

The chain combines TRBV10-3 with TRBJ2-7; no clear D gene. Trimming stripped 7 bases from V and 5 bases from J, with 18 bases between. CDR3 size: 14 residues. CDR1 and CDR2 from the germline V gene are ENHRY and SYGVKD. CDR3 sequence: CAINPDPILNEQYF. The CDR3 DNA reads TGTGCCATCAACCCAGACCCAATCTTGAACGAGCAGTACTTC.

The chain couples TRBV7-6 to TRBJ2-3, with D perhaps TRBD2 (5 bases). V lost 1 base and J 6 bases, leaving 8 bases between the germline ends. The germline V gene has CDR1 SGHVS and CDR2 FNYEAQ. This CDR3 has 13 residues. CDR3 loop: CASSLGRRDTQYF. As DNA, the CDR3 is TGTGCCAGCAGCTTAGGGAGGAGGGATACGCAGTATTTT.

This chain joins TRBV28 and TRBJ1-5, with 7 bases aligning to TRBD1. V dropped 3 bases and J dropped 6; count of bases not matched to a gene: 8. This CDR3 has 15 amino acids. CDR1 MDHEN and CDR2 SYDVKM come from the germline V gene. CDR3 amino acids: CASSFQGEFRQPQHF. The CDR3 DNA sequence: TGTGCCAGCAGTTTCCAGGGGGAATTCCGTCAGCCCCAGCATTTT.

V and J are TRBV5-4 and TRBJ2-7, with 9 bases lining up with TRBD1. The CDR3 totals 15 residues. V trimming: 0 bases; J trimming: 4 bases; junction bases outside the gene matches: 5. Germline loops: CDR1 SGHNT, CDR2 YYREEE (reference sequence). The CDR3 coding sequence is TGTGCCAGCAGCTTGGTGGGACAGGGTGTATACGAGCAGTACTTC. Residues: CASSLVGQGVYEQYF.

The V gene is TRBV7-3, the J gene TRBJ2-1; 8 bases line up with TRBD2. Trimming removed 6 bases from V and 6 bases from J; junction bases left unmatched: 7. CDR1 is SGHTA, CDR2 FQGTGA, per germline. CDR3 length equals 14 residues. The CDR3 here is CASSHTGTSNEQFF. The CDR3 DNA sequence: TGTGCCAGCAGTCACACCGGGACTAGCAATGAGCAGTTCTTC.

This clone was observed a single time. This chain uses TRBV2 with TRBJ2-7, with 13 bases identical to TRBD2. The CDR3 consists of 13 residues. The germline V gene encodes CDR1 SNHLY and CDR2 FYNNEI. Trimming took 6 bases from V and 4 from J; bases not matched to a gene: 0. CDR3 sequence: CASRGLAGYEQYF. In DNA, the CDR3 is TGTGCCAGCAGGGGACTAGCGGGATACGAGCAGTACTTC.

This sequence joins TRBV7-9 and TRBJ2-5; D not resolved. Germline-derived CDR1 and CDR2 are SEHNR and FQNEAQ (reference sequence). This CDR3 region has 17 residues. Trimming removed 4 bases at V and 2 bases at J, with 20 bases between. The DNA for the CDR3 is TGTGCCAGCAGCTCTCCCTATGACGGTGTGCGGCAAGAGACCCAGTACTTC. Amino acid sequence: CASSSPYDGVRQETQYF.

The chain couples TRBV29-1 to TRBJ2-5; tentative D call: TRBD2 (5 bases). The V gene lost 4 bases and the J gene lost 2 bases, with 8 bases spanning the gap. Germline V CDR1 and CDR2: SQVTM, ANQGSEA. The CDR3 is 12 residues long. CDR3 DNA sequence: TGCAGCGTTGTGACTATACAAGAGACCCAGTACTTC. Residues: CSVVTIQETQYF.

The genes are TRBV7-2 and TRBJ2-7, with unresolved D. CDR3 length equals 13 residues. The germline gives CDR1 SGHTA, CDR2 FQGNSA. The V and J ends lost 6 bases and 3 bases respectively, with 12 bases between them. The CDR3 coding sequence is TGTGCCAGCAGTCCCCCATTAGGCTACGAGCAGTACTTC. It encodes CASSPPLGYEQYF.

The chain employs TRBV14 and TRBJ2-1; TRBD2 agrees at 8 bases. The CDR3 covers 15 residues. Unmatched junction bases numbered 11, after V lost 7 bases and J lost 6 bases. Germline CDR1 SGHDN, CDR2 FVKESK. The CDR3 region is CASTPTSGLTNEQFF. The CDR3 DNA is TGTGCCAGCACCCCCACTAGCGGTCTTACCAATGAGCAGTTCTTC.